The rows below give T cell receptor beta chains drawn from one sample of a study of T cell clones after liver transplantation. Data came from immunoSEQ multiplex PCR; TCRdb stores just in-frame clones and leaves some out. The sample lists 55,000 to 75,000 clones, 90% to 95% occurring once. Sequencing used CD4+ T cells from blood, obtained approximately 27 months after liver transplant. The receptors shown here come from a human patient who received a liver transplant. Some T cells may be supplied by the graft donor. CDR3s include the opening cysteine and the closing phenylalanine or tryptophan. D genes are given only for firm matches. Not all rows give a size; the values are once, few, many and, for expanded clones, a class.

v_call	clone_size	j_call	d_call	cdr3_nt	cdr3_aa
TRBV13	few	TRBJ1-1	NA	TGTGCCAGCAGCTCTCGGGACGGGATGAACACTGAAGCTTTCTTT	CASSSRDGMNTEAFF
TRBV28	NA	TRBJ1-1	TRBD1	TGTGCCTACAGGGGGCCGAACACTGAAGCTTTCTTT	CAYRGPNTEAFF
TRBV28	NA	TRBJ2-7	NA	TGTGCCAGCAGTTTGAGGGCCTACGAGCAGTACTTC	CASSLRAYEQYF
TRBV9	once	TRBJ2-6	NA	TGTGCCAGCAGCCGGGGGATATCCACTGGGGCCAACGTCCTGACTTTC	CASSRGISTGANVLTF
TRBV30	once	TRBJ1-6	NA	TGTGCCTGGAGTGCCCAAAGGTCACCCCTCCACTTT	CAWSAQRSPLHF
TRBV19	NA	TRBJ1-5	NA	TGTGCCAGTAGTCGTCTTTACAATCAGCCCCAGCATTTT	CASSRLYNQPQHF
TRBV6-1	NA	TRBJ1-2	NA	TGTGCCAGCAGTGAGACAGGCTATGGCTACACCTTC	CASSETGYGYTF
TRBV27	NA	TRBJ1-5	NA	TGTGCCAGCAGCCTAATTCGGGGAGAAAATCAGCCCCAGCATTTT	CASSLIRGENQPQHF
TRBV5-4	once	TRBJ1-6	NA	TGTGCCAGCAGCTTGGAGGACAGCGCTAATTCACCCCTCCACTTT	CASSLEDSANSPLHF
TRBV11-2	NA	TRBJ2-1	TRBD2	TGTGCCAGCACCAGAGCGGGAGTTATAGACAATGAGCAGTTCTTC	CASTRAGVIDNEQFF
TRBV10-3	NA	TRBJ2-3	TRBD2	TGTGCCATCAGTGAGTCGACGGGGGGTACGCAGTATTTT	CAISESTGGTQYF
TRBV5-4	NA	TRBJ2-7	TRBD2	TGTGCCAGCAGCTTAGGCGGGAGGGCCGTGGAGCAGTACTTC	CASSLGGRAVEQYF
TRBV6-5	NA	TRBJ2-3	NA	TGTGCCAGCAGTGCCGACAGGAGCACAGATACGCAGTATTTT	CASSADRSTDTQYF
TRBV2	NA	TRBJ2-7	NA	TGTGCCAGCAGTGGAGTGCTACGGGACACATATTCCTACGAGCAGTACTTC	CASSGVLRDTYSYEQYF
TRBV5-8	NA	TRBJ2-4	NA	TGTGCCAGCAGCCTAAGGGGGTTAGATAACATTCAGTACTTC	CASSLRGLDNIQYF
TRBV11-3	NA	TRBJ1-1	TRBD1	TGTGCCAGCAGCGAAAGGGGGCGAAACACTGAAGCTTTCTTT	CASSERGRNTEAFF
TRBV28	NA	TRBJ2-7	TRBD1	TGTGCCAGCAGCCCCTGGGACAGGGAAGGTAGCGAGCAGTACTTC	CASSPWDREGSEQYF
TRBV9	NA	TRBJ2-3	NA	TGTGCCAGCAGCGCGGCCGGGGCGTCAGATACGCAGTATTTT	CASSAAGASDTQYF
TRBV6-1	NA	TRBJ2-5	NA	TGTGCCAGCAGTGAATTTATTAGCGGTGGCGAGACCCAGTACTTC	CASSEFISGGETQYF
TRBV27	few	TRBJ1-1	NA	TGTGCCAGCCGCGGTTGGGACACTGAAGCTTTCTTT	CASRGWDTEAFF
TRBV7-2	NA	TRBJ2-7	NA	TGTGCCAGCAAGGCCAGGGGGGGCGAGCAGTACTTC	CASKARGGEQYF
TRBV19	NA	TRBJ2-2	NA	TGTGCCAGTAGTATAGTTCCGGCGAACACCGGGGAGCTGTTTTTT	CASSIVPANTGELFF
TRBV4-3	once	TRBJ2-3	TRBD2	TGCGCCAGCAGCCAAGACAGCGGGAGGGCCACAGATACGCAGTATTTT	CASSQDSGRATDTQYF
TRBV7-8	NA	TRBJ2-7	NA	TGTGCCAGCAGCTTAGGGCTGGGATCGGCCTACGAGCAGTACTTC	CASSLGLGSAYEQYF
TRBV5-1	NA	TRBJ1-4	NA	TGCGCCAGCAGCTTGGGACAGGACAGACTGTTTTTT	CASSLGQDRLFF
TRBV30	NA	TRBJ2-1	NA	TGTGCCTGCGCGGGACGAGGGGGAGGGAACAATGAGCAGTTCTTC	CACAGRGGGNNEQFF
TRBV5-1	few	TRBJ2-2	NA	TGCGCCAGCAGCGTACAGTCAAACACCGGGGAGCTGTTTTTT	CASSVQSNTGELFF
TRBV6-5	NA	TRBJ1-3	NA	TGTGCCAGCAGTTCGGCAGGGGCGCCAGCCGGAAACACCATATATTTT	CASSSAGAPAGNTIYF
TRBV5-6	NA	TRBJ1-1	NA	TGTGCCAGCAGCCAAATGGGAGTAGGGTCGAACACTGAAGCTTTCTTT	CASSQMGVGSNTEAFF
TRBV10-2	NA	TRBJ2-7	TRBD2	TGCGCCAGCAGTGGACTAGCCAGCACTGGAGAGCAGTACTTC	CASSGLASTGEQYF
TRBV15	few	TRBJ1-4	NA	TGTGCCACCAGCAGAGCTGCGGGGGGAGATGAAAAACTGTTTTTT	CATSRAAGGDEKLFF
TRBV19	once	TRBJ1-2	NA	TGTGCCAGTAGTATATCCGGGGGCAGGAACTATGGCTACACCTTC	CASSISGGRNYGYTF
TRBV27	NA	TRBJ2-1	NA	TGTGCCAGCAGTTTTTCCCGATTGACAGCACGTACGCACAATGAGCAGTTCTTC	CASSFSRLTARTHNEQFF
TRBV19	NA	TRBJ1-5	NA	TGTGCCAGCCTGAGGGCCCAAGACGGTCAGCCCCAGCATTTT	CASLRAQDGQPQHF
TRBV7-3	NA	TRBJ2-2	NA	TGTGCCAGCCGGTCAGCAGTCAACACCGGGGAGCTGTTTTTT	CASRSAVNTGELFF
TRBV2	NA	TRBJ2-6	TRBD1	TGTGCCAGCAGGGACCGGGACAGCTCTGGGGCCAACGTCCTGACTTTC	CASRDRDSSGANVLTF
TRBV9	NA	TRBJ2-5	TRBD2	TGTGCCAGCAGCGTCGTAGCGGGATTACAAGAGACCCAGTACTTC	CASSVVAGLQETQYF
TRBV4-2	NA	TRBJ2-4	NA	TGTGCCAGCAGCCAGGGAGGAGGGGGCGCCGAAAACATTCAGTACTTC	CASSQGGGGAENIQYF
TRBV30	few	TRBJ1-2	NA	TGTGCCTGGAGTGCCTTACAGGGTTGGGGCGGCTACACCTTC	CAWSALQGWGGYTF
TRBV20-1	NA	TRBJ2-3	NA	TGCAGTGCTAGGGTGGATACGCAGTATTTT	CSARVDTQYF
TRBV30	NA	TRBJ2-5	TRBD1	TGTGCCTGGAACAGGGGTATTGAGACCCAGTACTTC	CAWNRGIETQYF
TRBV11-2	NA	TRBJ2-1	NA	TGTGCCAGCAGCTTAAACGTCCCCAATGAGCAGTTCTTC	CASSLNVPNEQFF
TRBV28	NA	TRBJ2-7	TRBD2	TGTTCTACCCTCGGGGGGGGAGGTCTAGCGGGAGGCTCCTACGAGCAGTACTTC	CSTLGGGGLAGGSYEQYF
TRBV5-6	NA	TRBJ2-7	TRBD2	TGTGCCAGCAGCTTCAGAGGGCTAGCGGACGGCGAGCAGTACTTC	CASSFRGLADGEQYF
TRBV7-7	NA	TRBJ2-1	TRBD1	TGTGCCAGCAGCGCAGGGACGGGACAGTACAATGAGCAGTTCTTC	CASSAGTGQYNEQFF
TRBV5-1	NA	TRBJ1-6	NA	TGCGCCAGCAGCTTGGAGGGCAGAGATAATTCACCCCTCCACTTT	CASSLEGRDNSPLHF
TRBV9	NA	TRBJ2-2	TRBD2	TGTGCCAGCAGCTCGACTAGCGGGAGGGCCGACACCGGGGAGCTGTTTTTT	CASSSTSGRADTGELFF